A selection of T cell receptor beta chains follows, all from one sample in a study of T cells in Graves' hyperthyroidism and ophthalmopathy. TCRdb used MiXCR to reprocess the multiplex PCR reads, holding one entry per CDR3 protein. The sample yields about 520,000 distinct CDR3 sequences, around 20% seen once. Sequencing input: blood. These TCRs come from a man between 18 and 29 years old with Graves' hyperthyroidism. CDR3s include the opening cysteine and the closing phenylalanine or tryptophan.

V	J	CDR3
TRBV12-3/TRBV12-4	TRBJ1-2	CASTLGSYGYTF
TRBV4-1	TRBJ2-2	CASSQDADRSDVRRELFF
TRBV20-1	TRBJ1-1	CSARLGRGTEAFF
TRBV7-8	TRBJ2-7	CASSLDGLGEQYF
TRBV6-1	TRBJ2-4	CASSEGLGATKNIQYF
TRBV6-1	TRBJ2-7	CASSETTTTLTYEQYF
TRBV7-8	TRBJ2-5	CASSFIPPGLAGVTQETQYF
TRBV20-1	TRBJ1-1	CSALPAGWSTEAFF
TRBV27	TRBJ2-7	CASSLSGVATYEQYF
TRBV29-1	TRBJ1-1	CSVDKARGSTEAFF
TRBV19	TRBJ1-1	CASGQTNTEAFF
TRBV6-1	TRBJ1-1	CASNPRDRGLTFF
TRBV7-2	TRBJ2-2	CASSLDRRRELFF
TRBV28	TRBJ1-2	CASSLQGSNYGYTF
TRBV29-1	TRBJ1-1	CSVEEGENTEAFF
TRBV5-4	TRBJ1-1	CASSLLGSRSDHTNTEAFF
TRBV7-2	TRBJ2-7	CASSLEQGSYEQYF
TRBV5-1	TRBJ1-2	CASSSDRVYGYTF
TRBV12-3/TRBV12-4	TRBJ1-2	CASSLYGGQGYGYTF
TRBV3-1	TRBJ1-2	CASSQGGGVYGYTF
TRBV12-3/TRBV12-4	TRBJ1-1	CASSLGRDRNTEAFF
TRBV12-3/TRBV12-4	TRBJ1-1	CASSFGPGAFEAFF
TRBV10-3	TRBJ2-3	CALSSGPAADTQYF
TRBV29-1	TRBJ1-1	CSVDVTGLNTEAFF
TRBV6-5	TRBJ1-1	CASSYGGQGARPVF
TRBV29-1	TRBJ1-1	CSVEPAFGKAFF
TRBV19	TRBJ2-2	CASTVEQNTGELFF
TRBV2	TRBJ2-7	CASSEALPSGAYDEQYF
TRBV6-2/TRBV6-3	TRBJ1-5	CASSYSDRQPQHF
TRBV6-4	TRBJ2-7	CASSRSRAGSSYEQYF
TRBV11-2	TRBJ2-2	CASTPGQGSTGELFF
TRBV12-3/TRBV12-4	TRBJ2-5	CASKLQQGGQETQYF
TRBV20-1	TRBJ1-1	CSARDPLATEAFF
TRBV15	TRBJ1-1	CATSRFPSGQSAFF
TRBV12-3/TRBV12-4	TRBJ2-7	CASSAPRGEQYF
TRBV2	TRBJ2-7	CASKRDSYEQYF
TRBV6-1	TRBJ1-1	CASLPVGFRGTEAFF
TRBV6-5	TRBJ1-1	CASSRGDSMNTEAFF
TRBV12-3/TRBV12-4	TRBJ1-2	CASSLGQAPQTNYGYTF
TRBV12-3/TRBV12-4	TRBJ2-2	CASLPDLEPGELFF
TRBV4-1	TRBJ2-2	CASSTSPYRGTGELFF
TRBV11-2	TRBJ1-3	CASSLDRQTVTIYF
TRBV3-1	TRBJ1-1	CASSQDRLGDTEAFF
TRBV11-2	TRBJ2-2	CASSSIPRGGRTGELFF
TRBV28	TRBJ2-7	CASSPRLASYEQYF
TRBV4-2	TRBJ1-1	CASSLPGKTEAFF